This T cell receptor beta chain was documented in a study of T cell responses to AZD1222 COVID-19 vaccine. General observations from the study: Without day 14 samples, only post-peak T cell repertoires were studied. Increased Spike-specific TCR breadth and depth were observed after two AZD1222 doses. Spike as a whole was targeted by vaccine-associated CD4 TCRs, dominant at 160-218 and 743-854.

Clones were read by immunoSEQ multiplex PCR, and TCRdb kept only the in-frame ones, dropping some. There are around 110,000 clones in the sample; about 90% occur only once, and approximately 5.4% lies in the top ten. CDR3 length: 14 amino acids. In germline, CDR1 is LGHDT, CDR2 YNNKEL (reference sequence). V was clipped by 0 bases and J by 8 bases, with 13 bases between them. As concerns this clone: Its antigen is unidentified.

V and J are TRBV3-1 (or the pseudogene TRBV3-2) and TRBJ1-2, with no clear D. The material was peripheral blood, obtained on day 0 of AZD1222 vaccination. The TCR originated in an adult in good health. CDR3 residues: CASSQDTSAKGYTF. The CDR3 DNA follows: TGTGCCAGCAGCCAAGATACCAGCGCGAAAGGCTACACCTTC.